This T cell receptor (beta chain) was sequenced for a study of tumor-infiltrating lymphocytes in primary liver carcinoma. Total RNA amounting to about 520 ng was the source from which TCR beta cDNA was made with a constant-region primer. What produced the TCR beta libraries was three nested multiplex PCR rounds using slightly modified ARM-PCR. Forward primers for TRBV1-TRBV30 and a C-beta reverse primer served the first two PCR rounds, at 10 cycles each. One entry per CDR3 protein results from TCRdb running MiXCR on the multiplex PCR reads. The profile shows just over 300,000 distinct CDR3 sequences, roughly three fifths of them singletons. In its sample, this clonotype was seen many times. The germline CDR1 and CDR2 sequences are MGHRA and YSYEKL. The CDR3 is 14 residues long. Trimming stripped 1 base from V and 1 base from J, with 8 bases between. Out of unsorted whole blood came the blood RNA, and germline DNA was extracted as well.

This receptor was identified in a woman in her thirties with primary liver carcinoma and hepatitis B virus infection. V and J are TRBV4-1 and TRBJ2-7, with TRBD2 as a possible D gene (6 bases). The sequencing input was peripheral blood. The CDR3 sequence: CASSQVGGSYEQYF. CDR3 nucleotide sequence: TGCGCCAGCAGCCAAGTCGGGGGTTCCTACGAGCAGTACTTC.